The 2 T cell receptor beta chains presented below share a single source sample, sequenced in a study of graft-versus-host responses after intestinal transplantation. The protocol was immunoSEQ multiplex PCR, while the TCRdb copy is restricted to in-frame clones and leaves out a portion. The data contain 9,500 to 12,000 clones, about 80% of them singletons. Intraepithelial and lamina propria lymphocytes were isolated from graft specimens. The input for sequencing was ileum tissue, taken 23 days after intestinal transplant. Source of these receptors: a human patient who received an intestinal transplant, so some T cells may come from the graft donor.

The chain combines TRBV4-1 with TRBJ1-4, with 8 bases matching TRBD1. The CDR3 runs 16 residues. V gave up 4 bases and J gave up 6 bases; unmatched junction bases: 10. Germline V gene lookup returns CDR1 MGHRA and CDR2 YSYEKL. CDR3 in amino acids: CASSRIADRDDEKLFF. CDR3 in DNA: TGCGCCAGCAGCCGGATCGCGGACAGGGACGATGAAAAACTGTTTTTT.

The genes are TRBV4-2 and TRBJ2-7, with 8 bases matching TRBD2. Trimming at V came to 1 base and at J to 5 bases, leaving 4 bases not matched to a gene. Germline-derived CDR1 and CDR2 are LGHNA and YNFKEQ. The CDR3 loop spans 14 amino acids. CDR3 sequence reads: CASSQAVSGNEQYF. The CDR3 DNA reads TGTGCCAGCAGCCAAGCGGTTAGCGGGAACGAGCAGTACTTC.